The table lists the clone carrying this T cell receptor beta chain with a few counts. Regarding treatment: oral pan-JAK inhibitor, 5-10 mg twice daily. Obtained from alopecia areata patients were lesional scalp punch biopsies along with peripheral blood. The sample comes from a study of CD8+ T cells in alopecia areata. Study details: Patients in the treated group were given tofacitinib by mouth, 5 to 10 mg twice a day.

Once RNA had been extracted, it was reverse transcribed into cDNA to act as the sequencing template. This table comes from immunoSEQ multiplex PCR, and its TCRdb copy is limited to in-frame clones, with some not included. The data hold 90,000 or so clones, with 44% observed a single time. CDR3 size: 16 residues. CDR1 is GTSNPN and CDR2 is SVGIG in the germline V gene (reference sequence). Trimming left V 0 bases short and J 2 bases short, with 15 bases between. The receptor was isolated from a human donor with alopecia areata. The chain links TRBV30 to TRBJ2-3, with D tentatively TRBD2 (6 bases). Sequencing used CD8+ T cells sorted from blood, obtained at week 24, from a patient treated with tofacitinib. Here the CDR3 DNA reads TGTGCCTGGAGTGTAGTAGCGGAGCCAGACACAGATACGCAGTATTTT. This encodes CAWSVVAEPDTDTQYF.